This TCR beta chain was sequenced in a study of cytomegalovirus exposure and HLA in healthy donors. Points from the study as a whole: Per a later analysis, 15,000 to 20,000 TCR beta sequences showed association with HLA alleles at 0.05 false discovery rate.

Concerning this clone itself: Its antigen is as yet unknown.

The PCR used 60 Vbeta and 13 Jbeta primers. Produced via immunoSEQ multiplex PCR; TCRdb's table is partial and in-frame only. The sample shows about 190,000 clones, roughly 77% of them seen only once. These donors, healthy bone marrow donors, were studied. V trimming: 3 bases; J trimming: 6 bases; junction bases outside the gene matches: 0. This CDR3 comprises 14 residues. CDR1 and CDR2 from the germline V gene are MRHNA and SNTAGT. The sequence was collected from a woman in her thirties in good health and CMV-seropositive. V usage is TRBV6-4 and J usage is TRBJ2-2; 11 bases align to TRBD2. Sequencing was carried out using PBMCs. CDR3 sequence: CASSELAGAGELFF. CDR3 DNA sequence: TGTGCCAGCAGTGAACTAGCGGGAGCCGGGGAGCTGTTTTTT.